Presented here are 9 T cell receptor beta chains from one specimen sequenced in a study of blood T cell repertoires in COVID-19. Assay: immunoSEQ multiplex PCR; the TCRdb copy retains only in-frame clones and omits some. The sample contains 76,000 or so clones, around nine tenths of which appear only once. Material for sequencing was peripheral blood. The receptors shown here come from a man younger than 45 with acute or convalescent COVID-19.

V gene TRBV3-1 (or the pseudogene TRBV3-2) combines with J gene TRBJ2-5; possible D gene TRBD2, 6 bases. The CDR3 has 14 residues. The V gene's germline CDR1 is LGHDT and CDR2 YNNKEL (reference sequence). V lost 1 base and J lost 0, with 6 bases in between. The CDR3 reads CASSQGDYQETQYF. CDR3 bases: TGTGCCAGCAGCCAAGGGGACTACCAAGAGACCCAGTACTTC.

The chain joins TRBV7-8 to TRBJ2-3; tentatively, D is TRBD2 (6 bases). From germline, CDR1 is SGHVS and CDR2 FQNEAQ. The CDR3 consists of 15 residues. V lost 4 bases and J lost 6, with 17 bases in between. CDR3 protein: CASSSIGDSGDTQYF. The CDR3 nucleotides read TGTGCCAGCAGCTCCATAGGGGACTCGGGGGATACGCAGTATTTT.

This clone came up a few times. This sequence joins TRBV6-1 and TRBJ2-7, with 13 bases identical to TRBD2. V shed 2 bases, J shed 5 bases, and the junction held 6 bases outside the gene matches. The CDR3 spans 16 residues. Germline V gene data show CDR1 as MNHNS and CDR2 as SASEGT. CDR3 sequence reads: CASSESLAGGKDEQYF. As DNA, the CDR3 is TGTGCCAGCAGTGAATCACTAGCGGGAGGGAAGGACGAGCAGTACTTC.

The CDR3 spells CASSQAGRGEKLFF. The CDR3 coding sequence is TGTGCCAGCAGCCAAGCAGGTCGGGGTGAAAAACTGTTTTTT. The V and J genes are TRBV3-1 (or the pseudogene TRBV3-2) and TRBJ1-4, with D uncertain. Germline CDR1 is LGHDT and CDR2 is YNNKEL (reference sequence). Between the trimmed V and J ends, which lost 1 base and 7 bases, there was a span of 10 bases. The CDR3 runs 14 residues.

The chain recombines TRBV7-2 with TRBJ2-7, with 7 bases identical to TRBD2. Trimming removed 3 bases from V and 7 bases from J; junction bases left unmatched: 9. Germline V gene lookup returns CDR1 SGHTA and CDR2 FQGNSA. CDR3 length: 14 residues. In DNA form, the CDR3 reads TGTGCCAGCAGCTTCATGGGAGGGCCAGGGGAGCAGTACTTC. Translated: CASSFMGGPGEQYF.

The chain combines TRBV7-9 with TRBJ1-3, with TRBD1 matching 7 bases. From germline, CDR1 is SEHNR and CDR2 FQNEAQ (reference sequence). CDR3 size: 14 residues. After removal of 1 base from V and 3 bases from J, the junction contained 0 bases not matched to a gene. The CDR3: CASSLGQGGNTIYF. The CDR3 region has the DNA TGTGCCAGCAGCTTAGGACAGGGTGGAAACACCATATATTTT. Full variable domain (missing parts from reference TRBV7-9 and TRBJ1-3): DTGVSQNPRHKITKRGQNVTFRCDPISEHNRLYWYRQTLGQGPEFLTYFQNEAQLEKSRLLSDRFSAERPKGSFSTLEIQRTEQGDSAMYLCASSLGQGGNTIYFGEGSWLTVV.

V and J are TRBV6-5 and TRBJ1-1; 11 bases agree with TRBD1. The CDR3 length is 13 residues. The germline gives CDR1 MNHEY, CDR2 SVGAGI. The V segment lost 7 bases and the J segment 4 bases; nucleotides outside the gene matches: 2. The CDR3 loop is CASMGQGGTEAFF. The CDR3 nucleotides read TGTGCCAGCATGGGACAGGGGGGCACTGAAGCTTTCTTT.

The rearrangement links TRBV21-1 to TRBJ1-2; the table's D call of TRBD1 was not tested on the DNA. TRBV21-1 is reported as a pseudogene. This CDR3 is built from 14 residues. This CDR3 reads CASTLEGAVYGYTF. The CDR3 nucleotides read TGTGCCAGCACCTTGGAGGGGGCGGTCTATGGCTACACCTTC.

The rearrangement uses TRBV5-1 and TRBJ2-2; 8 positions match TRBD2. Losses at the gene ends were 6 bases for V and 1 base for J; bases not matched to a gene: 8. The CDR3 sequence is 16 residues long. CDR1 is SGHRS, CDR2 YFSETQ, per germline. The CDR3 spells CASKASLAGNTGELFF. In nucleotides, the CDR3 is TGCGCCAGCAAAGCGTCCCTAGCGGGGAACACCGGGGAGCTGTTTTTT. Variable domain in full (rest from reference TRBV5-1 and TRBJ2-2): KAGVTQTPRYLIKTRGQQVTLSCSPISGHRSVSWYQQTPGQGLQFLFEYFSETQRNKGNFPGRFSGRQFSNSRSEMNVSTLELGDSALYLCASKASLAGNTGELFFGEGSRLTVL.